This TCR beta chain came from a study of T cells after somatic rescue of genetic block. This clone was observed a few times. This CDR3 has 14 amino acids. From germline, CDR1 is ENHRY and CDR2 SYGVKD. Trimming left V 7 bases short and J 6 bases short, with 18 bases between. Some clones are missing from TCRdb's copy, which holds only in-frame ones; the method was immunoSEQ multiplex PCR. The table includes over 14,000 clones, approximately 70% detected once. This clonotype originated in a boy between 5 and 17 years old. Sequencing was done on a sample of peripheral blood mononuclear cells (PBMCs). The J gene is TRBJ1-1, the V gene TRBV10-3; the D gene is possibly TRBD1 (5 bases). CDR3 DNA sequence: TGTGCCATCACCCAGGGAGTCGGCCACGCTGAAGCTTTCTTT. This translates into CAITQGVGHAEAFF.